This entry describes one T cell receptor beta chain. Its antigen is currently not known. No much larger clone is present one base from it, and per-base qualities are unavailable. For TCRbeta CDR3 sequencing, genomic DNA was extracted from sorted cells using the QIAGEN DNeasy Blood and Tissue Kit. High-throughput TCRbeta CDR3 sequencing, including PCR amplification with bias correction and internal controls, was performed commercially through immunoSEQ. For the original study's pipeline: Unique productive TCRbeta sequences were defined by CDR3 nucleotide sequence when primers matched and otherwise by CDR3 amino acid sequence together with Vbeta and Jbeta genes. To correct sorting error, sequences shared between sorted populations at a frequency ratio of 2:1 or less were removed; the rest were assigned to the higher population. Donor-reactive sequences were defined as at least 5-fold expanded in CFSE-low cells versus unstimulated cells, with frequency of at least 0.01% in CFSE-low cells. Repertoire divergence was quantified by Jensen-Shannon divergence using the top 100 TCRbeta sequences ranked by frequency. For any sample with multiple sequencing runs, sorting error was corrected in each run separately before the runs were pooled. TCRdb took this table from immuneACCESS and kept in-frame rearrangements with V and J called. Such tables lack part of the clones; where checked against another copy, unresolved V genes explain under half of the gap, and the rest is unexplained. V, J and clone size are taken as reported in that table, and D and trimming were inferred from the DNA itself. The sample table shows approximately 260,000 clones, and roughly 84% are seen once. Under 0.65% of the sample belongs to the ten largest clones.

The entry originates in a study of Tregs in tolerant kidney transplant recipients (dated by TCRdb to between 2019 and 2020). About the full investigation: TCRbeta sequencing was used in the study to identify donor-specific regulatory T cells before combined kidney and bone marrow transplantation, and the identified cells were then tracked after transplant. TCRbeta repertoire sequencing was used in a few healthy controls to compare several ways of expanding Tregs specific for an allogeneic donor.

Unstimulated Tregs (CD4+CD25+CD127-), CD4+ non-Tregs (CD4+CD25-), CD4 and CD8 cells were FACS-sorted from thawed PBMCs. Healthy control blood was obtained either as purchased buffy coats or from healthy volunteers. Healthy control blood was separated into PBMCs by Ficoll density gradient and cryopreserved, and patient PBMCs were collected both before and after transplant. The paper as a whole reports these results and caveats: Because the study included only a small number of patients, the results must be confirmed in larger populations and under other immunosuppression protocols. Expanding Tregs with activated donor B cells appeared to identify the most biologically relevant and donor-specific TCRbeta repertoire. Although technical replication error seemed to be minimal, the question of biological reproducibility was not addressed directly.

The CDR3 sequence holds 14 residues, the cysteine and phenylalanine included. The only DNA kept is the CDR3, 42 bases in frame from the first base. Trimming leaves V shorter by 4 bases and J shorter by 5 bases, with the junction holding 4 bases beyond the gene matches. CDR1 and CDR2 (MNHNS, SASEGT) derive from the germline V gene. The specimen was CD4+ T cells from blood. The V and J genes are TRBV6-1 and TRBJ1-4; TRBD1 matches 7 bases in the middle. The sequence was obtained from a human donor in good health. The CDR3 is CASSVGRGNEKLFF. The sequence in DNA is TGTGCCAGCAGTGTGGGCAGGGGGAATGAAAAACTGTTTTTT.